A selection of T cell receptor beta chains follows, all from one sample in a study of beta chain features in type 1 diabetes. Assay: immunoSEQ multiplex PCR; the TCRdb copy retains only in-frame clones and omits some. Among about 160,000 clones listed, 9% to 10% were seen once. Sample: central memory CD4+ T cells from blood. These TCRs come from a woman between 18 and 29 years old in good health. Both conserved end residues are part of each CDR3. D genes are given only for firm matches. For some rows the clone size is stated as once, few or many, or as a class when expanded; others skip it.

>TRBJ2-3|TRBV7-2|.|.
TGTGCCAGCAGCAGGGAGCCCCCAGATACGCAGTATTTT
CASSREPPDTQYF
>TRBJ2-6|TRBV5-1|.|TRBD1
TGCGCCAGCAGCAGGGGGCGTCGGGACTCTGGGGCCAACGTCCTGACTTTC
CASSRGRRDSGANVLTF
>TRBJ2-1|TRBV7-2|.|.
TGTGCCAGCAGCCAACACCAACTAGAGAATGAGCAGTTCTTC
CASSQHQLENEQFF
>TRBJ2-1|TRBV6-7|few|TRBD2
TGTGCCAGCAGTTACCCGACAGCGGGGTACAATGAGCAGTTCTTC
CASSYPTAGYNEQFF
>TRBJ1-4|TRBV5-1|.|.
TGCGCCAGCAGCTTGTCAGGGACTAATGAAAAACTGTTTTTT
CASSLSGTNEKLFF
>TRBJ2-1|TRBV5-6|.|TRBD2
TGTGCCAGCAGCACGGGACTAGCTAGTGAGCAGTTCTTC
CASSTGLASEQFF
>TRBJ1-1|TRBV18|few|.
TGTGCCAGCTCACCAGGAGGGATCCAGAACACTGAAGCTTTCTTT
CASSPGGIQNTEAFF
>TRBJ1-1|TRBV30|.|.
TGTGCCTGGAGTGTACCTAGGGGCGCTTTCTTT
CAWSVPRGAFF
>TRBJ1-1|TRBV23-1|.|TRBD1
TGCGCCAGCAGTCTCCCTCGGGGCGGACAGGGAGAGGGACTGGGCACTGAAGCTTTCTTT
CASSLPRGGQGEGLGTEAFF
>TRBJ2-7|TRBV5-1|.|TRBD1
TGCGCCAGCAGCGTGCAGGGGGATCGGGACGAGCAGTACTTC
CASSVQGDRDEQYF
>TRBJ2-3|TRBV4-1|.|TRBD2
TGCGCCAGCAGCCAGAACCCTAGCGGGATTACAGATACGCAGTATTTT
CASSQNPSGITDTQYF
>TRBJ1-2|TRBV4-2|.|TRBD1
TGTGCCAGCAGCCAAGTGGGACAGGGGGGATTGAAATATGGCTACACCTTC
CASSQVGQGGLKYGYTF
>TRBJ1-2|TRBV19|few|TRBD1
TGTGCCAGTAGTGTCAGGGGGCCATTTAACTATGGCTACACCTTC
CASSVRGPFNYGYTF
>TRBJ1-1|TRBV7-2|.|TRBD1
TGTGCCAGCAGCCGTCGACAGGGCACTGAAGCTTTCTTT
CASSRRQGTEAFF
>TRBJ2-1|TRBV5-1|.|.
TGCGCCAGCAGCTTGGGGGAGCCAAACAATGAGCAGTTCTTC
CASSLGEPNNEQFF
>TRBJ2-1|TRBV25-1|few|TRBD2
TGTGCCAGTAAGCTAGCGGGAGGGGATTACAATGAGCAGTTCTTC
CASKLAGGDYNEQFF
>TRBJ2-7|TRBV11-2|.|TRBD1
TGTGCCAGCAGCCGACAGGGGGTCCTCTACGAGCAGTACTTC
CASSRQGVLYEQYF
>TRBJ1-2|TRBV29-1|.|TRBD1
TGCAGCATATCAGGGGGCGGCCTTCATGGCTACACCTTC
CSISGGGLHGYTF
>TRBJ1-4|TRBV30|few|.
TGTGCCTGGAGTGTACAGGGTTGGGAAAAACTGTTTTTT
CAWSVQGWEKLFF
>TRBJ2-3|TRBV30|.|TRBD2
TGTGCCTGGAGTACCCCCCGGAGCGGGAGAAGGACAGATACGCAGTATTTT
CAWSTPRSGRRTDTQYF
>TRBJ2-7|TRBV11-1|.|TRBD1
TGTGCCAGCAGCCTAGGGACAGGGGGCGCGGATGACTTC
CASSLGTGGADDF
>TRBJ1-5|TRBV14|few|.
TGTGCCAGCAGCCAAAGCGGGCACCAGCCCCAGCATTTT
CASSQSGHQPQHF
>TRBJ1-4|TRBV6-5|few|.
TGTGCCAGCAGTTACTCGACAGGTGGTGAAAAACTGTTTTTT
CASSYSTGGEKLFF
>TRBJ1-1|TRBV5-6|.|TRBD1
TGTGCCAGTGTCCCGGGACAGAGGAACACTGAAGCTTTCTTT
CASVPGQRNTEAFF
>TRBJ2-1|TRBV5-1|.|TRBD2
TGCGCCAGCCAGCGGGAGTTATACAATGAGCAGTTCTTC
CASQRELYNEQFF
>TRBJ2-1|TRBV30|few|.
TGTGCCTGGAGTCGCGGAACGGGAAATGAGCAGTTCTTC
CAWSRGTGNEQFF
>TRBJ1-2|TRBV30|.|.
TGTGCCTGGTCGACAGACACTAACTATGGCTACACCTTC
CAWSTDTNYGYTF
>TRBJ2-6|TRBV7-2|few|.
TGTGCCAGCAGCTTATTTGGAGACTCTGGGGCCAACGTCCTGACTTTC
CASSLFGDSGANVLTF
>TRBJ2-1|TRBV9|few|TRBD2
TGTGCCAGCAGCGCGAGATCTGGACTAGCGGGAGGGAATGAGCAGTTCTTC
CASSARSGLAGGNEQFF
>TRBJ2-3|TRBV12-5|few|TRBD2
TGTGCTAGTGCCTCGGGACTAGCGGGTAGCACAGATACGCAGTATTTT
CASASGLAGSTDTQYF
>TRBJ1-1|TRBV7-9|few|TRBD1
TGTGCCAGCAGCTTCCCCCAGGGGGAATCGGACACTGAAGCTTTCTTT
CASSFPQGESDTEAFF
>TRBJ2-7|TRBV6-5|few|TRBD1
TGTGCCAGCAGTGCGGACAGGGGCTACGAGCAGTACTTC
CASSADRGYEQYF
>TRBJ2-3|TRBV7-9|many|TRBD2
TGTGCCAGCAGCTCATCCCCGGGGGGGGCGTCAGATACGCAGTATTTT
CASSSSPGGASDTQYF
>TRBJ2-2|TRBV2|few|TRBD1
TGTGCCAGCGACGACAGGGCATCCGGGGAGCTGTTTTTT
CASDDRASGELFF
>TRBJ1-3|TRBV4-3|few|.
TGCGCCAGCAGCGAAGGGAGCTCTGGAAACACCATATATTTT
CASSEGSSGNTIYF
>TRBJ2-5|TRBV10-3|few|TRBD1
TGTGCCATCGCTCCGGGACAGGGGAGAGAGACCCAGTACTTC
CAIAPGQGRETQYF
>TRBJ1-1|TRBV6-5|few|.
TGTGCCAGCAGGCTAAGGAACACTGAAGCTTTCTTT
CASRLRNTEAFF
>TRBJ2-2|TRBV9|.|TRBD1
TGTGCCAGCAGCGTAGAACAGGGGGCGAGCACCGGGGAGCTGTTTTTT
CASSVEQGASTGELFF
>TRBJ2-1|TRBV2|.|.
TGTGCCAGCAGAACTTACAATGAGCAGTTCTTC
CASRTYNEQFF
>TRBJ1-2|TRBV2|.|.
TGTGCCAGCACCCCGGTAGGGGCGCGGAGTGGCTACACCTTC
CASTPVGARSGYTF
>TRBJ1-1|TRBV11-2|.|TRBD1
TGTGCCAGCAGCAAAGGGGGCAGGGGACTTGAAGCTTTCTTT
CASSKGGRGLEAFF
>TRBJ1-2|TRBV30|.|TRBD1
TGTGCCTGGGCCCGGGACAGGGGATATGGCTACACCTTC
CAWARDRGYGYTF
>TRBJ1-1|TRBV7-8|few|.
TGTGCCAGCAGCTTATCAGGGGCCCGATCTACGGAAGCTTTCTTT
CASSLSGARSTEAFF
>TRBJ2-7|TRBV5-1|.|TRBD2
TGCGCCAGCACTGGGACTAGCGGGAGAGAACTGGCCGAGCAGTACTTC
CASTGTSGRELAEQYF
>TRBJ2-3|TRBV27|.|.
TGTGCCAGCAGTTGGGGTGGGAGAGGGGATACGCAGTATTTT
CASSWGGRGDTQYF
>TRBJ1-1|TRBV9|.|.
TGTGCCAGCAGCTCCGAGGGGGGGCGGGAAGCTTTCTTT
CASSSEGGREAFF
>TRBJ1-2|TRBV5-1|many|.
TGCGCCAGCAGCTTGAGAGGTCGGAACTATGGCTACACCTTC
CASSLRGRNYGYTF
>TRBJ2-1|TRBV15|few|TRBD1
TGTGCCACCAGCAGAGGGGTGCGGACAGGGCCCTACAATGAGCAGTTCTTC
CATSRGVRTGPYNEQFF
>TRBJ1-3|TRBV7-9|.|TRBD1
TGTGCCAGCAGCTTCGGACAGGGAGGTCAAGACACCATATATTTT
CASSFGQGGQDTIYF
>TRBJ1-6|TRBV19|.|.
TGTGCCAGTAGTGATCAAACAGGAATTGGTAATTCACCCCTCCACTTT
CASSDQTGIGNSPLHF
>TRBJ2-7|TRBV30|.|TRBD2
TGTGCCTGGAGCCAAGCGGGCGGGGGGAGGTACTACGAGCAGTACTTC
CAWSQAGGGRYYEQYF
>TRBJ2-5|TRBV2|.|.
TGTGCCAGCAGTGAAATGCTGAGGGAGACCCAGTACTTC
CASSEMLRETQYF
>TRBJ2-3|TRBV20-1|few|.
TGCAGGGCAGGAACGGCAGATACGCAGTATTTT
CRAGTADTQYF